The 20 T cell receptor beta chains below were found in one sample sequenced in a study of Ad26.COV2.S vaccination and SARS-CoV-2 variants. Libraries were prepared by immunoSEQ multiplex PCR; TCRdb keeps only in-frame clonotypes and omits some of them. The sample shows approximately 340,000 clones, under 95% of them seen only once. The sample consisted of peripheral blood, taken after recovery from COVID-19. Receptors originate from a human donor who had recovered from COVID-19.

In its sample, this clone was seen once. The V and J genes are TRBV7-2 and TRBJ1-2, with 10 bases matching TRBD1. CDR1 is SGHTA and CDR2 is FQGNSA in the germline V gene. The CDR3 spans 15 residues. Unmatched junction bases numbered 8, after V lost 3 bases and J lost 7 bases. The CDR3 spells CASSFGTGELSGYTF. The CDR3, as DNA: TGTGCCAGCAGCTTCGGGACAGGGGAGTTAAGTGGCTACACCTTC.

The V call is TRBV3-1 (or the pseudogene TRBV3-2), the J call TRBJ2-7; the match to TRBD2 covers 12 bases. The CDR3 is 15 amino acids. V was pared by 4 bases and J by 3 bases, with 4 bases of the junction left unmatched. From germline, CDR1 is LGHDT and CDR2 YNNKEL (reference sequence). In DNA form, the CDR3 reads TGTGCCAGCAGCCCCGGGACTAGCGGGTTCTACGAGCAGTACTTC. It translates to CASSPGTSGFYEQYF.

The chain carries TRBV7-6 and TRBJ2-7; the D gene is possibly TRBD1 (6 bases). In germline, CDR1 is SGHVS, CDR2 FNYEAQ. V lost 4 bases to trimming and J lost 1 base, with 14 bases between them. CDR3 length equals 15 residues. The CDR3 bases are TGTGCCAGCAGCTCCAGGGGTTGGGGATCCTACGAGCAGTACTTC. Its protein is CASSSRGWGSYEQYF. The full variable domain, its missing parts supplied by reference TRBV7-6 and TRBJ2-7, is GAGVSQSPRYKVTKRGQDVALRCDPISGHVSLYWYRQALGQGPEFLTYFNYEAQQDKSGLPNDRFSAERPEGSISTLTIQRTEQRDSAMYRCASSSRGWGSYEQYFGPGTRLTVT.

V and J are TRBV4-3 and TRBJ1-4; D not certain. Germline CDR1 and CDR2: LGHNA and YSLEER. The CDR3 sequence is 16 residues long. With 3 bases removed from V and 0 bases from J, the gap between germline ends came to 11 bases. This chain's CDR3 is CASSQNTAATNEKLFF. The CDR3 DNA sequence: TGCGCCAGCAGCCAGAACACAGCAGCAACTAATGAAAAACTGTTTTTT.

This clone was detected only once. In DNA form, the CDR3 reads TGCGCCAGCAGCCCGGGACAGGGGATATCGGCCAATTCACCCCTCCACTTT. It yields the protein CASSPGQGISANSPLHF. J is TRBJ1-6 and V is TRBV4-3, with TRBD1 matching 10 bases. V trimming: 4 bases; J trimming: 7 bases; junction bases outside the gene matches: 10. The CDR3 length is 17 residues. Germline V lookup: CDR1 LGHNA, CDR2 YSLEER.

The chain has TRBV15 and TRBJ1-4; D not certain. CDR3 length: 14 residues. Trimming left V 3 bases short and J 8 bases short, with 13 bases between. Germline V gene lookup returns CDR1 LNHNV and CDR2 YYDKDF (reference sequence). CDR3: CATSSRSQREKLFF. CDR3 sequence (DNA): TGTGCCACCAGCAGTAGGAGCCAGAGGGAAAAACTGTTTTTT.

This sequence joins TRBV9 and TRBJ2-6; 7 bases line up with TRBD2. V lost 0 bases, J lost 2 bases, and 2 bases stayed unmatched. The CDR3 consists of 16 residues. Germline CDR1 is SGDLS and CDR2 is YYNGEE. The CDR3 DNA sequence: TGTGCCAGCAGCGTAGTGGGAGGGGCTGGGGCCAACGTCCTGACTTTC. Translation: CASSVVGGAGANVLTF.

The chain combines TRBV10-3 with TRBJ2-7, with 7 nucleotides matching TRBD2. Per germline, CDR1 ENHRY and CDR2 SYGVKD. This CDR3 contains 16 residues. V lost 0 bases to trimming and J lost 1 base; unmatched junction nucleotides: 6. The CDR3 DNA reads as TGTGCCATCAGTGAGTCCGGGGGGTCTGCTTCCTACGAGCAGTACTTC. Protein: CAISESGGSASYEQYF.

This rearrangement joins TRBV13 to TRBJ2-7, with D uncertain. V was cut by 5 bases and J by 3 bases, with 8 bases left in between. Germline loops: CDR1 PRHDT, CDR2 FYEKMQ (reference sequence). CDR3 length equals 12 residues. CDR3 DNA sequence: TGTGCCAGCAGCCATGCCCTCTACGAGCAGTACTTC. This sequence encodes CASSHALYEQYF.

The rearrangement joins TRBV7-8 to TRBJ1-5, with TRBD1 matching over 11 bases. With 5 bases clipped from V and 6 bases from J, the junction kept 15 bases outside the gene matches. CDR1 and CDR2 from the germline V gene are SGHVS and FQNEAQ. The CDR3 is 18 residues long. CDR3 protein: CASSPLISGQGVPQPQHF. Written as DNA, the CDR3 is TGTGCCAGCAGCCCCTTAATCTCGGGACAGGGGGTTCCTCAGCCCCAGCATTTT.

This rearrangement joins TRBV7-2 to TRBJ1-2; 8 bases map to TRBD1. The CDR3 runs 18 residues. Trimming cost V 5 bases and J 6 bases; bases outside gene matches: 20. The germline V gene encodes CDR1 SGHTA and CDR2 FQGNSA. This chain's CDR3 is CASSPSLGQGQWSDGYTF. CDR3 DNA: TGTGCCAGCAGCCCCTCGCTCGGACAGGGTCAGTGGTCAGATGGCTACACCTTC.

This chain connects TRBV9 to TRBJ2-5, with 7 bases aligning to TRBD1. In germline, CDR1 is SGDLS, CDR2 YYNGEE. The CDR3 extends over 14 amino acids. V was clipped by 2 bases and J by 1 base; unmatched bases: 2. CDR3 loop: CASSVTGPQETQYF. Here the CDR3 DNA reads TGTGCCAGCAGCGTGACAGGGCCCCAAGAGACCCAGTACTTC.

CDR3 sequence: CASSPLGVGNTGELFF. CDR3 coding DNA: TGCGCCAGCAGCCCTCTAGGGGTCGGGAACACCGGGGAGCTGTTTTTT. The V call is TRBV5-1, the J call TRBJ2-2; weak D call: TRBD1 (5 bases). V lost 4 bases and J 1 base, leaving 14 bases between the germline ends. The CDR3 consists of 16 residues. Germline CDR1 and CDR2: SGHRS and YFSETQ.

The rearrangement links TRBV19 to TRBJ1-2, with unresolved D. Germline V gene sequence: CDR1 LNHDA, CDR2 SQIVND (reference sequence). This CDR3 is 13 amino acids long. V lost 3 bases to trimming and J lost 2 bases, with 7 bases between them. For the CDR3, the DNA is TGTGCCAGTAGTATGGGCGTGAACTATGGCTACACCTTC. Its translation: CASSMGVNYGYTF. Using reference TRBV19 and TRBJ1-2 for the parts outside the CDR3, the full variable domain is DGGITQSPKYLFRKEGQNVTLSCEQNLNHDAMYWYRQDPGQGLRLIYYSQIVNDFQKGDIAEGYSVSREKKESFPLTVTSAQKNPTAFYLCASSMGVNYGYTFGSGTRLTVV.

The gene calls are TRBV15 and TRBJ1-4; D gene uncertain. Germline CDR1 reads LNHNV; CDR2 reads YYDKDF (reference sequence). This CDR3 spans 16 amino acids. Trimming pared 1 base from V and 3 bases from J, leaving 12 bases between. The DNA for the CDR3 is TGTGCCACCAGCAGAGCGAAGCAGCCCTCTAATGAAAAACTGTTTTTT. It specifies CATSRAKQPSNEKLFF.

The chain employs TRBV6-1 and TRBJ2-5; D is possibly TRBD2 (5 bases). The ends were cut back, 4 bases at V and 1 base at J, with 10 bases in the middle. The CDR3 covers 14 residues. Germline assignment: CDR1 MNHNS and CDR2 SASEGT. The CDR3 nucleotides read TGTGCCAGCAGTGTAGCGAGATTCCAAGAGACCCAGTACTTC. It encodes CASSVARFQETQYF.

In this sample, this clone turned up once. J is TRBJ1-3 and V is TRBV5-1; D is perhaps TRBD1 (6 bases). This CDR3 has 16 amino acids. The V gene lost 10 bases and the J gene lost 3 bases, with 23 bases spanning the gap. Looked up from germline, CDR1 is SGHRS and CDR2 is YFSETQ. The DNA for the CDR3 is TGCGCCCGCCGCGGGGCCGGGGGGGGCCGTGGAAACACCATATATTTT. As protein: CARRGAGGGRGNTIYF. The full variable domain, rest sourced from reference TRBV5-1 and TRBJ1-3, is KAGVTQTPRYLIKTRGQQVTLSCSPISGHRSVSWYQQTPGQGLQFLFEYFSETQRNKGNFPGRFSGRQFSNSRSEMNVSTLELGDSALYLCARRGAGGGRGNTIYFGEGSWLTVV.

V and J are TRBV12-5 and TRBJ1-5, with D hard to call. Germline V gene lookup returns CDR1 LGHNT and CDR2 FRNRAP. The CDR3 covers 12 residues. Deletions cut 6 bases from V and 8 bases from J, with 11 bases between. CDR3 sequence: CASGPELEPQHF. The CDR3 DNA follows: TGTGCTAGTGGCCCCGAGTTGGAGCCCCAGCATTTT.

CDR3 sequence (DNA): TGCGCCAGCAGCCAAGATAAGAGGGATACGCAGTATTTT. It translates to CASSQDKRDTQYF. The V and J genes are TRBV4-1 and TRBJ2-3; no firm D call. Germline V gene sequence: CDR1 MGHRA, CDR2 YSYEKL. This CDR3 has 13 residues. Trimming took off 0 bases at V and 6 bases at J, with 7 bases between the two ends.

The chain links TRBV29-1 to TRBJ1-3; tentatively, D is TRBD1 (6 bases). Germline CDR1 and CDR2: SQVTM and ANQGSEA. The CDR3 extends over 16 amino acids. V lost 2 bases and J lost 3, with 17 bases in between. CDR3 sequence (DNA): TGCAGCGTTGAAATATATGGGACAATGGATGGAAACACCATATATTTT. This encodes CSVEIYGTMDGNTIYF.